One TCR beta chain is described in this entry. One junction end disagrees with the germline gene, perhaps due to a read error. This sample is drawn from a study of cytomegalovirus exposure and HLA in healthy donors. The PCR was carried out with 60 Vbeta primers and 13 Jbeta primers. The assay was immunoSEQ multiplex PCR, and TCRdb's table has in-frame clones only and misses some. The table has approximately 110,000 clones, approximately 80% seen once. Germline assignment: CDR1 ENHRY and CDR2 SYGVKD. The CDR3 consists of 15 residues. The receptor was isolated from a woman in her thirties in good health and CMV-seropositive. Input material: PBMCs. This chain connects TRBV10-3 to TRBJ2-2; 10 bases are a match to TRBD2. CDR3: CAIRNGTSVTGGLFF. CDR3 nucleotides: TGTGCCATCAGGAACGGGACTAGCGTCACCGGGGGGCTGTTTTTT.